This T cell receptor (beta chain) appears in the sequencing data of a study of blood T cells in healthy people across ages. The ends lost 4 bases at V and 2 bases at J; junction bases unmatched: 7. Germline V CDR1 and CDR2: SGHRS, YFSETQ. CDR3 size: 16 residues. Combining a sample-barcoded 5' primer with a J-beta primer mix, a second PCR ran for roughly 7 to 12 cycles. TCRdb redid the calling of the 5' RACE reads with MiXCR, one entry per CDR3 protein. There are about 1.5 million distinct CDR3 sequences in the sample; about 45% occur only once, and about 3.8% lies in the top ten. The clonotype was recovered from a woman in her late teens or twenties in good health. J is TRBJ2-1 and V is TRBV5-1, with TRBD2 matching over 9 bases. The sample was blood. For the CDR3, the DNA is TGCGCCAGCAGCGGATCTAGCGGGGCACCCTACAATGAGCAGTTCTTC. This translates into CASSGSSGAPYNEQFF.